This T cell receptor beta chain originates from a study of T cells in Graves' hyperthyroidism and ophthalmopathy. Overall study results and limits: Blood also carried most thyroid clonotypes expanded above 0.001.

This clonotype was seen many times. Its specificity is unknown. Amplified regions were TCR beta CDR3 sequences from RNA transcripts. HTBI primers were employed in a first-round RT-PCR of the TCR CDR3. TCRdb fed the multiplex PCR reads into MiXCR, producing one record per CDR3 protein. The table includes 550,000 to 700,000 distinct CDR3 sequences, roughly 14% detected once. The CDR3 extends over 14 amino acids. Germline V CDR1 and CDR2: DFQATT, SNEGSKA (reference sequence). With V trimmed by 2 bases and J by 4 bases, 2 bases remained unmatched. The sequenced sample consisted of blood. The rearrangement joins TRBV20-1 to TRBJ1-5; 10 bases are shared with TRBD1. The TCR sequence derives from a woman aged 40 to 49 with Graves' ophthalmopathy. This CDR3 reads CSARKGQGNQPQHF. CDR3 DNA: TGCAGTGCTAGAAAGGGACAGGGGAATCAGCCCCAGCATTTT.